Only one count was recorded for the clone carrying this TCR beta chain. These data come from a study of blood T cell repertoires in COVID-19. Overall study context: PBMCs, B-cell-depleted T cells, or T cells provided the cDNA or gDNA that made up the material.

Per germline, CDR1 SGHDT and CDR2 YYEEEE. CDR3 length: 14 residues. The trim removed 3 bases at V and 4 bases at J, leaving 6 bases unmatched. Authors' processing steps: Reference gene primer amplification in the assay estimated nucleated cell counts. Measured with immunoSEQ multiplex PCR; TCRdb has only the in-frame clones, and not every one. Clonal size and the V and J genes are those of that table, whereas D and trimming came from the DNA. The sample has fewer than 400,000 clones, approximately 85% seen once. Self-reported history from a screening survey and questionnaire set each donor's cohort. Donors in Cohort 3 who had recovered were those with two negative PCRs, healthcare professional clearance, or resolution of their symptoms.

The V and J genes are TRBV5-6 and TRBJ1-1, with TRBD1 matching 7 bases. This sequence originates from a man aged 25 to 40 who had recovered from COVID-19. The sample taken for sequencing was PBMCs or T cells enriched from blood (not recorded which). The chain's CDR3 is CASSSGTVSTEAFF. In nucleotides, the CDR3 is TGTGCCAGCAGCTCCGGGACAGTGAGCACTGAAGCTTTCTTT.